The rows below give T cell receptor beta chains drawn from one sample of a study of blood T cell repertoires in COVID-19. Sequencing was performed with immunoSEQ multiplex PCR; in TCRdb, only in-frame clones are kept and a portion is missing. The sample shows around 140,000 clones, approximately 80% of them seen only once. The material sequenced was peripheral blood. Receptors were obtained from a woman of 80 years or more with active or convalescent COVID-19. Each CDR3 is given with its conserved first and last residue. The D gene is left open where the match is weak. Clone size appears in some rows only: once, few, many, or a class for an expanded clone.

CDR3nt | CDR3aa | d_gene | j_gene | abundance | v_gene
TGCGCCAGCAGCCAGCCGGGGACAGAATCGAGGGTGTTTTTT | CASSQPGTESRVFF | TRBD1 | TRBJ1-4 | few | TRBV4-1
TGCGCCAGCAGCTTGGAGGCAGGGTCCCCCTACGAGCAGTACTTC | CASSLEAGSPYEQYF | NA | TRBJ2-7 | NA | TRBV5-1
TGTGCCAGTAGTATAGAGTTCGGGACAGGGGGCTATGGCTATGGCTACACCTTC | CASSIEFGTGGYGYGYTF | TRBD1 | TRBJ1-2 | once | TRBV19
TGTGCCAGCAGCCCCCACGCCGGGACAGGGGGTGCCGGGGAGCTGTTTTTT | CASSPHAGTGGAGELFF | TRBD1 | TRBJ2-2 | NA | TRBV11-3
TGTGCCAGCAGGCGGGACGGAAATTCACCCCTCCACTTT | CASRRDGNSPLHF | NA | TRBJ1-6 | NA | TRBV6-5
TGTGCCAGCAGCCTCCAATCGCCCTATTCCGGGTCACCCCTCCACTTT | CASSLQSPYSGSPLHF | NA | TRBJ1-6 | NA | TRBV7-2
TGTGCCAGCAGGGGTACAGGGGCGGGCAGTTATGGCTACACCTTC | CASRGTGAGSYGYTF | TRBD1 | TRBJ1-2 | NA | TRBV28
TGTGCCAGCAGTGACTTGGGACAGGGTGGAAATCAGCCCCAGCATTTT | CASSDLGQGGNQPQHF | TRBD1 | TRBJ1-5 | NA | TRBV6-1
TGTGCCAGCAGTTTGGCGACAGGGGGCTTCTATGGCTACACCTTC | CASSLATGGFYGYTF | TRBD1 | TRBJ1-2 | NA | TRBV28
TGCGCCAGCAGCTTCGGCGGGGGGTCGGAGACCCAGTACTTC | CASSFGGGSETQYF | TRBD2 | TRBJ2-5 | NA | TRBV5-1
TGTGCCAGCAGCTTAACCGGGGCAGATACGCAGTATTTT | CASSLTGADTQYF | NA | TRBJ2-3 | NA | TRBV6-5
TGTGCCAGCAGCTTTAGGGGCAGGGGTGCAGGGTACGAGCAGTACTTC | CASSFRGRGAGYEQYF | NA | TRBJ2-7 | NA | TRBV5-6
TGTGCCAGCTCTCGGACTGAGCAAGAGACCCAGTACTTC | CASSRTEQETQYF | NA | TRBJ2-5 | NA | TRBV12-3/TRBV12-4
TGTGCCAGCAGTCCGGGGACTAGCGGCCGGGAGACCCAGTACTTC | CASSPGTSGRETQYF | TRBD2 | TRBJ2-5 | many | TRBV6-5
TGTGCCAGCAGCTTAACAGCCGGGACTAGCATGTATTTT | CASSLTAGTSMYF | TRBD2 | TRBJ2-3 | NA | TRBV11-3
TGTGCCAGCACCCCTACCGGACAGGTTTATGGCTACACCTTC | CASTPTGQVYGYTF | TRBD1 | TRBJ1-2 | NA | TRBV28
TGTGCCATCAGAGGGACTAGCGGGGGGGAAAGCTCCTACAATGAGCAGTTCTTC | CAIRGTSGGESSYNEQFF | TRBD2 | TRBJ2-1 | once | TRBV10-3
TGCGCCAGCAGCTTGAGGGCCGCCCAGGGCCCAGATACGCAGTATTTT | CASSLRAAQGPDTQYF | NA | TRBJ2-3 | NA | TRBV5-1
TGTGCCAGCAGCTTAGCGGGCCTAGCTATCTACGAGCAGTACTTC | CASSLAGLAIYEQYF | NA | TRBJ2-7 | NA | TRBV7-2
TGTGCCAGCAGCCCCCGGGTACGGACAGACAATGAGCAGTTCTTC | CASSPRVRTDNEQFF | NA | TRBJ2-1 | NA | TRBV6-5
TGTGCCAGCAGTCCCGGGACAAAGAATCAGCCCCAGCATTTT | CASSPGTKNQPQHF | NA | TRBJ1-5 | once | TRBV2
TGTGCCAGCAGCTTAGTCGGGGGAAACACCAATGAGCAGTTCTTC | CASSLVGGNTNEQFF | NA | TRBJ2-1 | NA | TRBV7-9
TGTGCCAGCAGCTCCTTCCGGGACAGGGGTGGCACTGAAGCTTTCTTT | CASSSFRDRGGTEAFF | TRBD1 | TRBJ1-1 | NA | TRBV7-8
TGTGCCAGCAGCTTATTTGCGGTGAACACTGAAGCTTTCTTT | CASSLFAVNTEAFF | NA | TRBJ1-1 | NA | TRBV7-2
TGTGCCAGCAGTGAAGCGGGACAGGGGGGATCACCCCTCCACTTT | CASSEAGQGGSPLHF | TRBD1 | TRBJ1-6 | NA | TRBV2
TGCGCCAGCAGCCAAGAGGGAGGTCAGGGCTCTGGAAACACCATATATTTT | CASSQEGGQGSGNTIYF | NA | TRBJ1-3 | few | TRBV4-1
TGTGCCATCAGTGTTCGGCAGGCCGTTGGAACCGGGGAGCTGTTTTTT | CAISVRQAVGTGELFF | NA | TRBJ2-2 | once | TRBV10-3
TGCGCCAGCAGCCCCGAGGGTAACACCGGGGAGCTGTTTTTT | CASSPEGNTGELFF | NA | TRBJ2-2 | NA | TRBV5-1
TGTGCCAGCAGCTACCGGGACAGCTACACAGATACGCAGTATTTT | CASSYRDSYTDTQYF | TRBD1 | TRBJ2-3 | NA | TRBV7-2
TGTGCCAGCAGTGACGACAGAGTTACATTTCAGCCCCAGCATTTT | CASSDDRVTFQPQHF | NA | TRBJ1-5 | NA | TRBV2
TGCAGTGCTAGTACCGGGGGACCCAATCAGCCCCAGCATTTT | CSASTGGPNQPQHF | NA | TRBJ1-5 | NA | TRBV20-1
TGTGCCAGCAGCCCCCCCGGAGACTACGAGCAGTACTTC | CASSPPGDYEQYF | NA | TRBJ2-7 | NA | TRBV7-2
TGTGCCAGCTCACCAGGGACACCGGGCTCCACAGATACGCAGTATTTT | CASSPGTPGSTDTQYF | NA | TRBJ2-3 | NA | TRBV18
TGCAGCGCCCGAGACAGGGGTGGCACTGAAGCTTTCTTT | CSARDRGGTEAFF | TRBD1 | TRBJ1-1 | NA | TRBV29-1
TGTGCCAGCAGTTCCGGACAGGGTAGCCGGGACATTCAGTACTTC | CASSSGQGSRDIQYF | TRBD1 | TRBJ2-4 | NA | TRBV28
TGTGCCAGCAGTCGAGAATTACAGGGGATCGAGACCCAGTACTTC | CASSRELQGIETQYF | TRBD1 | TRBJ2-5 | NA | TRBV2
TGTGCCAGCAGCTTCGCTAGCGGCGAGCAGTACTTC | CASSFASGEQYF | TRBD2 | TRBJ2-7 | NA | TRBV7-9
TGCAGCGTTGAAGGGAACAGGGGATGGAACACTGAAGCTTTCTTT | CSVEGNRGWNTEAFF | TRBD1 | TRBJ1-1 | NA | TRBV29-1
TGTGCCAGCAGTTACTCCGGCGGGCGCTCCTACGAGCAGTACTTC | CASSYSGGRSYEQYF | NA | TRBJ2-7 | NA | TRBV6-6
TGTGCCTGGACTTCCGGGACAGGGGCCTCTGAGCAGTACTTC | CAWTSGTGASEQYF | TRBD1 | TRBJ2-7 | NA | TRBV30
TGTGCCAGCAACTTACAGGGGGTGGGTACTGAAGCTTTCTTT | CASNLQGVGTEAFF | TRBD1 | TRBJ1-1 | few | TRBV9
TGTGCCAGCAGCTTAGCTGCTAGCGGGGCTTACAATGAGCAGTTCTTC | CASSLAASGAYNEQFF | TRBD2 | TRBJ2-1 | NA | TRBV7-8
TGTGCCAGCAGCTTGGGGGGACAGGTTAACACCGGGGAGCTGTTTTTT | CASSLGGQVNTGELFF | TRBD1 | TRBJ2-2 | NA | TRBV5-6
TGTGCCTGGAGTACGGGGACCTACAATGAGCAGTTCTTC | CAWSTGTYNEQFF | NA | TRBJ2-1 | NA | TRBV30
TGTGCCAGCAGCCTAAACACCGCAACTAATGAAAAACTGTTTTTT | CASSLNTATNEKLFF | NA | TRBJ1-4 | once | TRBV7-8
TGTGCCAGCAGCCAGTTACAGGGGGCGAGAAACACCATATATTTT | CASSQLQGARNTIYF | TRBD1 | TRBJ1-3 | NA | TRBV3-1/TRBV3-2
TGCGCCAGCAGCCAAGTGAAGACAGACCCCCGGGCTGAAAAACTGTTTTTT | CASSQVKTDPRAEKLFF | NA | TRBJ1-4 | NA | TRBV4-3
TGTGCCAGTAGTGGGGCCAGCCTTAGCAATCAGCCCCAGCATTTT | CASSGASLSNQPQHF | NA | TRBJ1-5 | NA | TRBV19
TGTGCCAGCAGCCCGATCAGGACTAGCGGGGGGGCTAGAGATACGCAGTATTTT | CASSPIRTSGGARDTQYF | TRBD2 | TRBJ2-3 | NA | TRBV3-1/TRBV3-2
TGTGCCAGCAGTTACCCAGACAGGGGCTACGAGCAGTACTTC | CASSYPDRGYEQYF | TRBD1 | TRBJ2-7 | once | TRBV6-6
TGTGCCAGCAGCTGGGGACAGGATCAGGATGAGCAGTTCTTC | CASSWGQDQDEQFF | TRBD1 | TRBJ2-1 | NA | TRBV7-9
TGTGCCAGCAGCCAAGATTTGGGGCTAGCGGGGATGTCCCAGTACTTC | CASSQDLGLAGMSQYF | TRBD2 | TRBJ2-5 | NA | TRBV3-1/TRBV3-2
TGCGCCAGCAGCTTAGCCGGACAGGTCGATGAAAAACTGTTTTTT | CASSLAGQVDEKLFF | TRBD1 | TRBJ1-4 | NA | TRBV5-1
TGTGCCAGCAGCGGGTACAGGGGGCAGGGCACCGGGGAGCTGTTTTTT | CASSGYRGQGTGELFF | TRBD1 | TRBJ2-2 | NA | TRBV5-5